This TCR beta chain was identified during a study of T cells in Graves' hyperthyroidism and ophthalmopathy. Looking at the study overall: It was at initial diagnosis, before any treatment, that peripheral blood was collected.

From germline, CDR1 is SGHRS and CDR2 YFSETQ. After removal of 2 bases from V and 5 bases from J, the junction contained 4 bases not matched to a gene. This CDR3 region has 14 residues. This clonotype has ten or more counts. The antigen is unknown. TCR beta CDR3 regions were amplified from RNA transcripts. TCR CDR3 regions were first amplified by RT-PCR with HTBI primers. TCRdb independently ran MiXCR on the multiplex PCR reads; one entry per CDR3 protein. The sample gives some 300,000 distinct CDR3 sequences, roughly 20% of which show up once; under 40% is in the top ten. Every diagnosis used clinical symptoms, serum thyroxine and TRAb, thyroid ultrasound and orbital computed tomography. PBMCs came from over 8.5 ml fresh peripheral blood. Study-wide points: Ophthalmopathy was model-predicted a median about 6 months pre-onset.

The chain links TRBV5-1 to TRBJ2-7, with 10 bases aligning to TRBD1. Sequencing was carried out using blood. This clonotype was obtained from a man in his forties or fifties with Graves' ophthalmopathy. The CDR3 loop reads CASSFGDRGHEQYF. As DNA, the CDR3 is TGCGCCAGCAGCTTCGGGGACAGGGGCCACGAGCAGTACTTC.